Listed here are 15 T cell receptor beta chains from one sample, sequenced in a study of CD8 T cells in ankylosing spondylitis. One entry per CDR3 protein, called by TCRdb with MiXCR from the 5' RACE reads. There are roughly 180,000 distinct CDR3 sequences in the sample; roughly 12% occur only once, and approximately 15% lies in the top ten. Specimen: blood, either unsorted or a sorted T cell fraction (not recorded which). These receptors were collected from a male donor with ankylosing spondylitis or in good health (not recorded which).

This chain links TRBV5-1 with TRBJ2-1; 9 bases fit TRBD2. The CDR3 loop spans 15 amino acids. The junction had 3 bases not matched to a gene; V was cut back by 1 base and J by 4 bases. Germline loops: CDR1 SGHRS, CDR2 YFSETQ. As DNA, the CDR3 is TGCGCCAGCAGCTTGTTTGCGGGAGGGTACAATGAGCAGTTCTTC. Translated: CASSLFAGGYNEQFF.

In this sample, this clonotype turned up a few times. DNA of the CDR3: TGTGCCAGCAGACACCTTCCGGACAGGCCTTACCAAGAGACCCAGTACTTC. Its protein is CASRHLPDRPYQETQYF. The V gene is TRBV7-8, the J gene TRBJ2-5; 7 nucleotides match TRBD1. Trimming removed 6 bases from V and 0 bases from J; junction bases left unmatched: 13. The germline CDR1 and CDR2 sequences are SGHVS and FQNEAQ. The CDR3 extends over 17 amino acids.

This clonotype was observed a few times. The CDR3 DNA is TGTGCCAGCAGCCGACAGGGGGATCAGCCCCAGCATTTT. Encoded protein: CASSRQGDQPQHF. The genes are TRBV3-1 and TRBJ1-5, with TRBD1 identical over 9 bases. The CDR3 has 13 residues. Germline trimming cut 4 bases from V and 5 bases from J; bases unmatched to any gene: 0. Germline values: CDR1 LGHDT, CDR2 YNNKEL (reference sequence).

This chain connects TRBV30 to TRBJ1-2; the match to TRBD1 covers 7 bases. This CDR3 is 13 amino acids long. The ends lost 2 bases at V and 6 bases at J; junction bases unmatched: 6. CDR1 is GTSNPN, CDR2 SVGIG, per germline (reference sequence). As DNA, the CDR3 is TGTGCCTGGAGTCCAACAGGGGTGGATGGCTACACCTTC. This gives the protein CAWSPTGVDGYTF. Variable domain in full (rest from reference TRBV30 and TRBJ1-2): SQTIHQWPATLVQPVGSPLSLECTVEGTSNPNLYWYRQAAGRGLQLLFYSVGIGQISSEVPQNLSASRPQDRQFILSSKKLLLSDSGFYLCAWSPTGVDGYTFGSGTRLTVV.

This clonotype was seen a handful of times. The V and J genes are TRBV27 and TRBJ2-7, with D perhaps assigned TRBD1 or TRBD2 (5 bases each). Germline lookup yields CDR1 MNHEY and CDR2 SMNVEV (reference sequence). This CDR3 is built from 13 residues. V was pared by 6 bases and J by 0 bases, with 9 bases between. The CDR3 region is CASRAGSSYEQYF. In DNA, the CDR3 is TGTGCCAGCAGGGCAGGGAGCTCCTACGAGCAGTACTTC.

V is TRBV29-1 and J is TRBJ2-2; D is perhaps TRBD1 or TRBD2 (5 bases each). Trimming shortened V by 2 bases and J by 5 bases, and 9 bases separated the two germline ends. The CDR3 spans 13 residues. Germline CDR1 and CDR2: SQVTM and ANQGSEA. Here the CDR3 DNA reads TGCAGCGTTGAACAGGGACGGACCGGGGAGCTGTTTTTT. Protein: CSVEQGRTGELFF.

This chain joins TRBV3-1 and TRBJ2-7, with D possibly matching TRBD2 (6 bases). The CDR3 loop spans 17 amino acids. Trimming took 0 bases from V and 6 from J, leaving 21 bases between them. Germline CDR1 reads LGHDT; CDR2 reads YNNKEL (reference sequence). The CDR3 loop reads CASSQEVWRDPRAEQYF. The CDR3 DNA is TGTGCCAGCAGCCAAGAGGTCTGGCGGGATCCCCGCGCCGAGCAGTACTTC.

This clonotype came up once. The J gene is TRBJ2-2, the V gene TRBV4-2; D is unresolved. The CDR3 has 15 amino acids. Trimming pared 4 bases from V and 4 bases from J, leaving 13 bases between. Germline V CDR1 and CDR2: LGHNA, YNFKEQ. This CDR3 is CASSPTHLFTGELFF. The DNA of the CDR3 is TGTGCCAGCAGCCCCACGCACTTGTTCACCGGGGAGCTGTTTTTT.

This clonotype was detected only a few times. The chain is built from TRBV19 and TRBJ2-2, with 7 bases that match TRBD2. With 4 bases clipped from V and 7 bases from J, the junction kept 15 bases outside the gene matches. Germline CDR1 reads LNHDA; CDR2 reads SQIVND (reference sequence). The CDR3 is 17 amino acids. The CDR3 sequence is CASSSPYRLGRDGELFF. The CDR3 DNA reads as TGTGCCAGTAGTAGCCCTTACAGGCTTGGGAGGGACGGGGAGCTGTTTTTT.

This clonotype turned up a few times. The chain combines TRBV7-7 with TRBJ2-7, with a weak D call TRBD1 (5 bases). Germline lookup yields CDR1 SSHAT and CDR2 FNYEAQ (reference sequence). The CDR3 is made up of 14 amino acids. Trimming took off 5 bases at V and 3 bases at J, with 14 bases between the two ends. The CDR3, as DNA: TGTGCCAGCAGCCAGACAGTAGGGGACTACGAGCAGTACTTC. Translating gives CASSQTVGDYEQYF.

In this sample, this clonotype turned up a few times. The chain recombines TRBV3-1 with TRBJ1-1; D perhaps matches TRBD1 (5 bases). Germline values: CDR1 LGHDT, CDR2 YNNKEL (reference sequence). CDR3 size: 16 residues. Between the trimmed V and J ends, which lost 3 bases and 1 base, there was a span of 15 bases. CDR3 bases: TGTGCCAGCAGCCATTCTTTCAGGGACGGGAACACTGAAGCTTTCTTT. Amino acids: CASSHSFRDGNTEAFF.

The V gene is TRBV11-1, the J gene TRBJ2-7; TRBD2 is a possible D gene (6 bases). Trimming shortened V by 7 bases and J by 1 base, and 17 bases separated the two germline ends. The CDR3 covers 15 residues. From germline, CDR1 is SGHAT and CDR2 FQDESV (reference sequence). In DNA, the CDR3 is TGTGCCAGCACCGCCACGGTAGCGGCTTCCTACGAGCAGTACTTC. It translates to CASTATVAASYEQYF.

This clonotype was found a few times. The chain is built from TRBV7-9 and TRBJ2-3, with a tentative D call TRBD2 (5 bases). Germline CDR1 and CDR2: SEHNR and FQNEAQ (reference sequence). This CDR3 has 14 amino acids. V was shortened by 7 bases and J by 4 bases, with 15 bases between the two germline ends. The CDR3 loop reads CASIQAGVADTQYF. CDR3 bases: TGTGCCAGCATTCAGGCCGGGGTGGCAGATACGCAGTATTTT.

This clonotype was detected ten times or more. The rearrangement uses TRBV10-1 and TRBJ2-7; TRBD1 is a possible D gene (6 bases). The CDR3 is 14 residues long. Germline CDR1 and CDR2: WNHNN and SYGVQD (reference sequence). Trimming removed 0 bases from V and 3 bases from J, with 9 bases in between. The CDR3 loop is CASSESIGGYEQYF. The DNA for the CDR3 is TGCGCCAGCAGTGAGTCGATAGGGGGCTACGAGCAGTACTTC.

There are a few counts of this clonotype. The CDR3 protein is CATYGPGGPRRDQPQHF. In nucleotides, the CDR3 is TGCGCCACCTACGGACCTGGGGGCCCAAGACGTGATCAGCCCCAGCATTTT. The V gene is TRBV5-1, the J gene TRBJ1-5, with TRBD1 as a possible D gene (6 bases). The V end was cut by 9 bases, the J end by 5 bases, with 27 bases between. The germline CDR1 and CDR2 sequences are SGHRS and YFSETQ. The CDR3 has 17 amino acids.